A single sample is the source of the 4 T cell receptor beta chains below, sequenced in a study of shared clonotypes between healthy human individuals. Clones were read by immunoSEQ multiplex PCR, and TCRdb kept only the in-frame ones, dropping some. The repertoire holds around 1,000,000 clones, with 77% as singletons. What was sequenced was memory CD4+ T cells from PBMCs. Subset noted: CD45RA-negative fraction. The receptor set was obtained from a man in his late teens or twenties in good health. Some clones in this sample may be carry-over from other donors' samples.

The chain links TRBV5-1 to TRBJ1-3; D uncertain. Trimming took off 2 bases at V and 2 bases at J, with 8 bases between the two ends. The CDR3 is 14 residues long. CDR1 SGHRS and CDR2 YFSETQ come from the germline V gene. The DNA for the CDR3 is TGCGCCAGCAGCTTTGGGTTAACTGGAAACACCATATATTTT. Translating it yields CASSFGLTGNTIYF.

The chain has TRBV11-2 and TRBJ2-4, with 9 bases aligning to TRBD1. CDR1 is SGHAT, CDR2 FQNNGV, per germline. The CDR3 is made up of 16 amino acids. The J segment lost 5 bases and the V segment lost 4 bases, leaving 9 bases of the junction unmatched. DNA for the CDR3: TGTGCCAGCAGCTCCCTACAGGGGGCACGTGAAAACATTCAGTACTTC. It yields the protein CASSSLQGARENIQYF.

This clone showed up just once. This chain connects TRBV9 to TRBJ1-4; D is uncertain. Germline V lookup: CDR1 SGDLS, CDR2 YYNGEE. V was trimmed by 3 bases and J by 8 bases, leaving 17 bases between them. This CDR3 comprises 15 residues. CDR3 sequence: CASSGEHGSGEKLFF. CDR3 nucleotides: TGTGCCAGCAGCGGGGAACACGGGTCGGGCGAAAAACTGTTTTTT.

This clone has just one count. This sequence joins TRBV5-6 and TRBJ2-3; TRBD1 might be the D (6 bases). V was trimmed by 2 bases and J by 2 bases, leaving 9 bases between them. Germline assignment: CDR1 SGHDT and CDR2 YYEEEE. This CDR3 has 14 residues. CDR3 nucleotides: TGTGCCAGCAGCTTCCCAGGGGACACAGATACGCAGTATTTT. Its translation is CASSFPGDTDTQYF.